The rows below give T cell receptor beta chains drawn from one sample of a study of shared clonotypes between healthy human individuals. Profiling relied on immunoSEQ multiplex PCR, and the TCRdb table lists in-frame clones only, not all of them. The data show hundreds of thousands of clones, around 78% seen once. The specimen sequenced was PBMCs. The receptors shown here come from a woman aged 40 to 50 in good health. Some clones in this sample may be carry-over from other donors' samples. Both conserved end residues are part of each CDR3. The D gene is left open where the match is weak. Some rows mark clone size as missing; the rest say once, few, many or name a class of expanded clone.

abundance: NA
v_gene: TRBV18
j_gene: TRBJ1-2
d_gene: NA
CDR3nt: TGTGCCAGCTCCCCGGACAAGGCTGATGGCTACACCTTC
CDR3aa: CASSPDKADGYTF

abundance: once
v_gene: TRBV18
j_gene: TRBJ2-1
d_gene: NA
CDR3nt: TGTGCCAGCTCACCACCAAAACGTGAGCAGTTCTTC
CDR3aa: CASSPPKREQFF

abundance: few
v_gene: TRBV11-3
j_gene: TRBJ1-1
d_gene: NA
CDR3nt: TGTGCCAGCAGCTTAGATTCATGGAGTGAAGCTTTCTTT
CDR3aa: CASSLDSWSEAFF

abundance: NA
v_gene: TRBV27
j_gene: TRBJ2-7
d_gene: NA
CDR3nt: TGTGCCAGCAGTTTATCGGGGGGACAGCCCTACGAGCAGTACTTC
CDR3aa: CASSLSGGQPYEQYF

abundance: NA
v_gene: TRBV6-5
j_gene: TRBJ1-1
d_gene: NA
CDR3nt: TGTGCCAGCGTTTCGGGATCCCTTCGGGCTTTCTTT
CDR3aa: CASVSGSLRAFF

abundance: NA
v_gene: TRBV30
j_gene: TRBJ1-2
d_gene: NA
CDR3nt: TGTGCCGGGGGACAAGTAGCCTATGGCTACACCTTC
CDR3aa: CAGGQVAYGYTF

abundance: NA
v_gene: TRBV28
j_gene: TRBJ1-1
d_gene: NA
CDR3nt: TGTGCCAGCAGTTCACTCCTGGGTGGGGAAGGGACTGAAGCTTTCTTT
CDR3aa: CASSSLLGGEGTEAFF

abundance: NA
v_gene: TRBV15
j_gene: TRBJ2-3
d_gene: TRBD2
CDR3nt: TGTGCCACCAGCAGAGATAAAACTAGCGGAAATACGCAGTATTTT
CDR3aa: CATSRDKTSGNTQYF

abundance: NA
v_gene: TRBV28
j_gene: TRBJ1-1
d_gene: NA
CDR3nt: TGTGCCAGCAGCCTCGCGCAGGGATATACTGAAGCTTTCTTT
CDR3aa: CASSLAQGYTEAFF

abundance: NA
v_gene: TRBV28
j_gene: TRBJ1-3
d_gene: NA
CDR3nt: TGTGCCAGCAGTTTATTCAACGGGTACACCATATATTTT
CDR3aa: CASSLFNGYTIYF

abundance: NA
v_gene: TRBV30
j_gene: TRBJ2-1
d_gene: NA
CDR3nt: TGTGCCTGCAGAGGCGGGACTAATGAGCAGTTCTTC
CDR3aa: CACRGGTNEQFF

abundance: NA
v_gene: TRBV7-2
j_gene: TRBJ1-4
d_gene: TRBD1
CDR3nt: TGTGCCAGCAGCCCCCAACAGGGGGCAAGTGAAAAACTGTTTTTT
CDR3aa: CASSPQQGASEKLFF

abundance: NA
v_gene: TRBV18
j_gene: TRBJ2-1
d_gene: TRBD2
CDR3nt: TGTGCCAGCTCATCAACTAGCGGGAGTATTCAGTTCTTC
CDR3aa: CASSSTSGSIQFF

abundance: NA
v_gene: TRBV5-6
j_gene: TRBJ2-1
d_gene: TRBD1
CDR3nt: TGTGCCAGCAGCTTATTACAGGGGCCGAACAATGAGCAGTTCTTC
CDR3aa: CASSLLQGPNNEQFF

abundance: NA
v_gene: TRBV7-9
j_gene: TRBJ2-6
d_gene: NA
CDR3nt: TGTGCCAGCAGCCCCGACGGGTCTGGGGCCAACGTCCTGACTTTC
CDR3aa: CASSPDGSGANVLTF

abundance: NA
v_gene: TRBV27
j_gene: TRBJ2-7
d_gene: TRBD1
CDR3nt: TGTGCCAGCAGTTTACGGGACAGGGGGTTAGAGCAGTACTTC
CDR3aa: CASSLRDRGLEQYF

abundance: NA
v_gene: TRBV6-1
j_gene: TRBJ2-1
d_gene: NA
CDR3nt: TGTGCCAGCAGTGACAGACTAGAGGGATGGACCCACAATGAGCAGTTCTTC
CDR3aa: CASSDRLEGWTHNEQFF

abundance: NA
v_gene: TRBV18
j_gene: TRBJ1-5
d_gene: NA
CDR3nt: TGTGCCAGCTCACCCGGCAATCAGCCCCAGCATTTT
CDR3aa: CASSPGNQPQHF

abundance: NA
v_gene: TRBV11-2
j_gene: TRBJ1-1
d_gene: NA
CDR3nt: TGTGCCAGCAGCTCTTCGGACAGGAACACTGAAGCTTTCTTT
CDR3aa: CASSSSDRNTEAFF

abundance: NA
v_gene: TRBV5-1
j_gene: TRBJ1-1
d_gene: NA
CDR3nt: TGCGCCAGCAGTATATGGGTCGGCACTGAAGCCTTCTTT
CDR3aa: CASSIWVGTEAFF

abundance: few
v_gene: TRBV6-4
j_gene: TRBJ2-2
d_gene: TRBD2
CDR3nt: TGTGCCTCCTCGACTAGCGGGAGGGCCGGCACCGGGGAGCTGTTTTTT
CDR3aa: CASSTSGRAGTGELFF

abundance: NA
v_gene: TRBV5-8
j_gene: TRBJ2-7
d_gene: NA
CDR3nt: TGTGCCAGCAGCTTTACCCGATCCTACGAGCAGTACTTC
CDR3aa: CASSFTRSYEQYF

abundance: NA
v_gene: TRBV6-5
j_gene: TRBJ2-4
d_gene: NA
CDR3nt: TGTGCCAGCTCAGAAATAGCCAAAAACATTCAGTACTTC
CDR3aa: CASSEIAKNIQYF

abundance: once
v_gene: TRBV1
j_gene: TRBJ2-7
d_gene: NA
CDR3nt: TGCACCAGCAGCCAAGCTGAGGGTCTCTCCTACGAGCAGTACTTC
CDR3aa: CTSSQAEGLSYEQYF

abundance: NA
v_gene: TRBV30
j_gene: TRBJ1-3
d_gene: NA
CDR3nt: TGTGCCTGGGGCGACAGGAGTAACACCATATATTTT
CDR3aa: CAWGDRSNTIYF

abundance: NA
v_gene: TRBV2
j_gene: TRBJ2-5
d_gene: NA
CDR3nt: TGTGCCAGCAGTGAGAGCGTCCAAGAGACCCAGTACTTC
CDR3aa: CASSESVQETQYF

abundance: NA
v_gene: TRBV29-1
j_gene: TRBJ2-7
d_gene: NA
CDR3nt: TGCAGCGTTGAAGACCAAACTGGCCCTTACGAGCAGTACTTC
CDR3aa: CSVEDQTGPYEQYF